This passage covers 5 T cell receptor beta chains from one sample sequenced in a study of blood T cell repertoires in COVID-19. Sequencing was performed with immunoSEQ multiplex PCR; in TCRdb, only in-frame clones are kept and a portion is missing. The data show roughly 180,000 clones, about 86% seen once. Sequences were obtained from peripheral blood. The receptors stem from a man between 18 and 29 years old with acute or convalescent COVID-19.

This clone has just one count. The chain carries TRBV28 and TRBJ1-2; TRBD1 is a possible D gene (5 bases). Between the trimmed V and J ends, which lost 5 bases and 4 bases, there was a span of 11 bases. In germline, CDR1 is MDHEN, CDR2 SYDVKM. The CDR3 is 13 residues long. CDR3 loop: CASSPQGSYGYTF. CDR3 coding DNA: TGTGCCAGCAGTCCTCAGGGAAGCTATGGCTACACCTTC.

The chain recombines TRBV7-6 with TRBJ2-3; no clear D gene. Trimming removed 5 bases at V and 0 bases at J, with 18 bases between. Germline V gene sequence: CDR1 SGHVS, CDR2 FNYEAQ. CDR3 length: 17 residues. The CDR3 region is CASSGVVAKTSTDTQYF. CDR3 coding DNA: TGTGCCAGCAGCGGAGTGGTAGCTAAGACTAGCACAGATACGCAGTATTTT.

V gene TRBV4-1 combines with J gene TRBJ2-3, with 7 positions matching TRBD2. The ends lost 1 base at V and 0 bases at J; junction bases unmatched: 1. The CDR3 spans 15 residues. CDR1 and CDR2 from the germline V gene are MGHRA and YSYEKL. CDR3 DNA sequence: TGCGCCAGCAGCCAAGTGGGGGGGAGCACAGATACGCAGTATTTT. This sequence encodes CASSQVGGSTDTQYF.

This chain uses TRBV5-1 with TRBJ1-4, with D perhaps matching TRBD1 (6 bases). V was pared by 5 bases and J by 5 bases, with 13 bases between. Germline-derived CDR1 and CDR2 are SGHRS and YFSETQ. The CDR3 runs to 14 residues. CDR3 loop: CASRTQGGNEKLFF. CDR3 sequence (DNA): TGCGCCAGCAGGACACAGGGCGGGAATGAAAAACTGTTTTTT.

The V and J genes are TRBV5-4 and TRBJ1-2, with D perhaps matching TRBD1 (6 bases). CDR1 is SGHNT, CDR2 YYREEE, per germline (reference sequence). The CDR3 sequence is 12 residues long. V gave up 5 bases and J gave up 8 bases, with 13 bases separating them. The CDR3 nucleotides read TGTGCCAGCAGTTCAAACAGGGCCGGCTACACCTTC. It translates to CASSSNRAGYTF.